Presented here are 18 T cell receptor beta chains from one specimen sequenced in a study of blood T cells in healthy people across ages. The use of a sample-barcoded 5' primer and a J-beta primer mix characterized a second PCR of about 6 to 12 cycles. TCRdb called the 5' RACE reads again in MiXCR, with one record for every CDR3 protein. The sample lists about 1.8 million distinct CDR3 sequences, 49% occurring once. The specimen sequenced was blood. The receptors derive from a woman aged 40 to 55 in good health.

The rearrangement joins TRBV20-1 to TRBJ1-5, with D unresolved. Germline V lookup: CDR1 DFQATT, CDR2 SNEGSKA (reference sequence). V lost 5 bases and J lost 4, with 9 bases in between. The CDR3 is 12 residues long. The CDR3 here is CSAQSRNQPQHF. The CDR3 DNA reads TGCAGTGCTCAGTCCAGGAATCAGCCCCAGCATTTT.

The rearrangement uses TRBV7-9 and TRBJ2-5, with D possibly TRBD1 on 6 matching bases. From germline, CDR1 is SEHNR and CDR2 FQNEAQ (reference sequence). Trimming cost V 5 bases and J 7 bases, with 20 bases left between them. This CDR3 is built from 15 residues. The CDR3 DNA sequence: TGTGCCAGCAGCAAGAGAACAGGGCGCGAGGGGACCCAGTACTTC. Protein sequence: CASSKRTGREGTQYF.

V and J are TRBV6-1 and TRBJ1-2, with D perhaps matching TRBD1 (6 bases). Germline-derived CDR1 and CDR2 are MNHNS and SASEGT. The CDR3 covers 16 residues. V was trimmed by 6 bases and J by 6 bases, leaving 23 bases between them. The CDR3 reads CASSARGGQGADGYTF. The CDR3 DNA sequence: TGTGCCAGCAGCGCACGCGGGGGGCAGGGTGCGGATGGCTACACCTTC.

The chain employs TRBV5-1 and TRBJ2-2; the D call may be TRBD1 or TRBD2 (5 bases each). V was trimmed by 4 bases and J by 4 bases, leaving 20 bases between them. The germline V gene encodes CDR1 SGHRS and CDR2 YFSETQ. This CDR3 has 17 residues. CDR3 residues: CASSTLEGPGGTGELFF. CDR3 coding DNA: TGCGCCAGCAGCACACTTGAGGGGCCCGGAGGCACCGGGGAGCTGTTTTTT.

The chain carries TRBV5-6 and TRBJ2-7; TRBD1 is a possible D gene (6 bases). Germline loops: CDR1 SGHDT, CDR2 YYEEEE. The length of the CDR3 is 16 residues. V dropped 1 base and J dropped 0 bases, with 14 bases sitting between them. This CDR3 reads CASSLLGGSTSYEQYF. DNA of the CDR3: TGTGCCAGCAGCTTGTTAGGGGGAAGCACCTCCTACGAGCAGTACTTC.

This clonotype was counted a single time. J is TRBJ1-5 and V is TRBV27; 11 nucleotides match TRBD1. Germline V lookup: CDR1 MNHEY, CDR2 SMNVEV (reference sequence). The CDR3 has 18 residues. The V gene end was trimmed by 3 bases and the J gene end by 3 bases; junction bases not matched to a gene: 10. The CDR3 nucleotides read TGTGCCAGCAGTTTCCAAGGACAGGGGGCGCCTAACAATCAGCCCCAGCATTTT. Translation gives CASSFQGQGAPNNQPQHF.

The chain combines TRBV20-1 with TRBJ1-2; D unresolved. The V and J ends lost 0 bases and 9 bases respectively, with 17 bases between them. Germline V lookup: CDR1 DFQATT, CDR2 SNEGSKA (reference sequence). The CDR3 contains 14 residues. CDR3 nucleotides: TGCAGTGCTAGAGATCCGGGGATCCGGACCCGCTACACCTTC. This sequence encodes CSARDPGIRTRYTF.

This clonotype was observed a few times. The genes are TRBV13 and TRBJ2-5; D is unclear. There are 13 residues in the CDR3. CDR1 and CDR2 from the germline V gene are PRHDT and FYEKMQ (reference sequence). V gave up 0 bases and J gave up 9 bases, with 11 bases separating them. CDR3 loop: CASSLGPPAPQYF. Here the CDR3 DNA reads TGTGCCAGCAGCTTAGGCCCGCCCGCACCCCAGTACTTC. Drawing the rest from reference TRBV13 and TRBJ2-5, the complete variable domain is AAGVIQSPRHLIKEKRETATLKCYPIPRHDTVYWYQQGPGQDPQFLISFYEKMQSDKGSIPDRFSAQQFSDYHSELNMSSLELGDSALYFCASSLGPPAPQYFGPGTRLLVL.

In its sample, this clonotype was seen a few times. The V gene is TRBV4-3, the J gene TRBJ2-5; 7 nucleotides agree with TRBD1. The closer fit of TRBJ2-7 to the DNA end suggests the J call may be wrong. Germline-derived CDR1 and CDR2 are LGHNA and YSLEER. The CDR3 runs 16 residues. The CDR3 nucleotides read TGCGCCAGCAGCCAAGTAGCCGGGACAGACCCATACGAGCAGTACTTC. Translated, it gives CASSQVAGTDPYEQYF.

To note about this clonotype: The junction departs from the called germline gene at one end, perhaps through a read error. V and J are TRBV7-4 and TRBJ2-4, with TRBD1 matching over 8 bases. The germline V gene encodes CDR1 SGHVT and CDR2 SQSDAQ. This CDR3 region has 15 residues. CDR3 in DNA: TGTGCAAGCAGCTGGGACAGGCAAGCCAAAAACATTCAGTACTTC. This translates into CASSWDRQAKNIQYF.

The V gene is TRBV28, the J gene TRBJ1-2; possible D gene TRBD1, 6 bases. Germline loops: CDR1 MDHEN, CDR2 SYDVKM. V was pared by 3 bases and J by 0 bases, with 14 bases between. The CDR3 is 16 residues long. The CDR3 DNA follows: TGTGCCAGCAGTTTTGGGCAGGGGATAACTAACTATGGCTACACCTTC. Translation: CASSFGQGITNYGYTF.

J is TRBJ2-5 and V is TRBV7-2, with 11 bases identical to TRBD1. V lost 2 bases and J lost 1; bases outside the gene matches: 12. This CDR3 comprises 19 residues. Germline V gene data show CDR1 as SGHTA and CDR2 as FQGNSA. The CDR3 DNA is TGTGCCAGCAGCTTAAGGGCCGGACAGGGGGCGAGCGTCCAAGAGACCCAGTACTTC. This gives the protein CASSLRAGQGASVQETQYF. The full variable domain, its missing parts supplied by reference TRBV7-2 and TRBJ2-5, is GAGVSQSPSNKVTEKGKDVELRCDPISGHTALYWYRQSLGQGLEFLIYFQGNSAPDKSGLPSDRFSAERTGGSVSTLTIQRTQQEDSAVYLCASSLRAGQGASVQETQYFGPGTRLLVL.

CDR3 residues: CASSSAGSPYNEQFF. CDR3 DNA sequence: TGTGCCAGCAGCTCAGCCGGGTCCCCCTACAATGAGCAGTTCTTC. This chain joins TRBV7-2 and TRBJ2-1; no firm D call. The CDR3 sequence is 15 residues long. V lost 4 bases to trimming and J lost 2 bases, with 12 bases between them. Germline V gives CDR1 SGHTA, CDR2 FQGNSA.

The chain recombines TRBV4-1 with TRBJ2-6; D is undetermined. Trimming took 0 bases from V and 0 from J, leaving 12 bases between them. This CDR3 region has 18 residues. CDR1 and CDR2 (germline): MGHRA, YSYEKL. This chain's CDR3 is CASSQEDNRASGANVLTF. The CDR3 bases are TGCGCCAGCAGCCAAGAAGACAACAGAGCCTCTGGGGCCAACGTCCTGACTTTC.

This clonotype was counted once. The genes are TRBV11-1 and TRBJ2-4, with D possibly TRBD2 on 6 matching bases. The CDR3 length is 15 residues. The ends were cut back, 5 bases at V and 13 bases at J, with 24 bases in the middle. CDR1 is SGHAT and CDR2 is FQDESV in the germline V gene (reference sequence). CDR3 nucleotide sequence: TGTGCCAGCAGCGACTCTAGCGACGGCCCCTGGCAGCAGTACTTC. Amino acid sequence: CASSDSSDGPWQQYF.

This clonotype turned up a few times. Here the CDR3 reads CASSEGVSGANVLTF. CDR3 coding DNA: TGTGCCAGCAGTGAGGGGGTCTCTGGGGCCAACGTCCTGACTTTC. The chain recombines TRBV6-5 with TRBJ2-6, with D possibly being TRBD1 (6 bases). V lost 5 bases, J lost 0 bases, and 8 bases lay in between. Germline loops: CDR1 MNHEY, CDR2 SVGAGI. The CDR3 runs 15 residues.

This clonotype turned up a few times. As DNA, the CDR3 is TGCAGCGTTGGGGACCCTGGGACCCAGTACTTC. Translating it yields CSVGDPGTQYF. The chain employs TRBV29-1 and TRBJ2-5; D tentatively reads TRBD1 or TRBD2 (5 bases each). Trimming cost V 4 bases and J 7 bases, with 10 bases left between them. The CDR3 is made up of 11 amino acids. Germline V gene sequence: CDR1 SQVTM, CDR2 ANQGSEA.

This clonotype was detected only once. The chain has TRBV6-1 and TRBJ1-5; the D is unclear. Trimming pared 7 bases from V and 2 bases from J, leaving 9 bases between. CDR1 is MNHNS and CDR2 is SASEGT in the germline V gene. CDR3 size: 13 residues. CDR3 region: CASIGEGNQPQHF. CDR3 nucleotide sequence: TGTGCCAGCATTGGGGAGGGCAATCAGCCCCAGCATTTT.